This entry describes one TCR beta chain. Its antigen remains unidentified. Base qualities are not recorded, but no much larger clone differs from it by a single base. TCRbeta CDR3 regions were amplified from genomic DNA by means of the immunoSEQ Assay, a bias-controlled multiplex PCR. Per the authors' processing: Within the assay, amplification of reference gene primers was used to estimate how many nucleated cells each sample contained. To quantify the absolute abundance of each unique TCRbeta CDR3 rearrangement, sequence reads were collapsed and filtered. For each sample, productive Simpson clonality was calculated as the square root of Simpson's diversity index across productive rearrangements. TCRdb took over this immuneACCESS table, retaining in-frame rearrangements with V and J assigned. Such tables are incomplete; in checked studies, under half of the missing clones stem from an unresolved V gene, and the remainder is unexplained. The V and J calls and clone size were taken over from that table, and D and trimming were inferred from the DNA. The sample has 100,000 to 120,000 clones on record, 88% of them singletons. The ten largest clonotypes hold under 3% of the sample.

This entry is derived from a study of blood T cell repertoires in COVID-19 (dated by TCRdb to about 2020). Concerning the study at large: Samples covering the acute and convalescent phases of COVID-19 were provided by collaborators in the United States, Italy and Spain. Deeply sampled blood TCRbeta repertoires from subjects exposed to, actively infected with, or recovered from COVID-19 were included in the dataset. The material from the prospective study consisted of cDNA or gDNA derived from T cells, B-cell-depleted T cells, or PBMCs. Samples were obtained from the ongoing ImmuneRACE study (first 160 participants) and from over a thousand subjects provided by 6 global collaborators. The sample metadata nearly always contained a de-identified subject ID, COVID-19 status, age in years and sex. Where available, HLA class I and class II types were obtained from metadata supplied by the sample provider rather than from assay-based typing. The repertoires were released in a freely available public database intended as a resource for research on the immune response to SARS-CoV-2.

Overall study outcomes, separate from this receptor: Clinical and demographic metadata were provided uncurated, with the amount varying by source and participant.

The collaborating institutions used their own protocols to collect whole blood in K2EDTA tubes. For TCRbeta analysis, collaborators shipped samples as frozen whole blood, isolated PBMCs, or DNA extracted from either of those sample types. The trim is 7 bases for V and 3 bases for J, with a gap of 25 bases between the germline ends. Via the germline V gene (reference sequence), CDR1 is LNHDA and CDR2 SQIVND. Its CDR3 holds 17 amino acids, cysteine through phenylalanine. Only CDR3 DNA is held: 51 bases, read in frame from base 1. This clonotype originated in a human donor in a cohort sampled during active COVID-19. Sequenced input: peripheral blood. The sequence joins TRBV19 to TRBJ2-7; the best D guess is TRBD2, with 10 bases matching. The CDR3 is CASTTDRGVAGGYEQYF. The nucleotide sequence reads as follows: TGTGCCAGTACCACCGACAGGGGGGTAGCGGGAGGCTACGAGCAGTACTTC.